This T cell receptor beta chain was sequenced for a study of T-cell reconstitution after alpha-beta-depleted transplantation in children. The V end was cut by 5 bases, the J end by 1 base, with 8 bases between. The CDR3 extends over 13 amino acids. CDR1 is MGHDK, CDR2 SYGVNS, per germline. Unique molecular identifiers were incorporated during preparation of the TCRbeta library. TCRdb ran MiXCR on the PCR reads and lists one entry per CDR3 protein. The sample includes hundreds of thousands of distinct CDR3 sequences, roughly 17% seen only once; the top ten take approximately 1%. This material consisted of PBMCs from the stem cell graft donor, taken from the stem cell graft. This receptor was taken from a human donor who donated a stem cell graft to a child with acute myeloid leukemia. J is TRBJ1-1 and V is TRBV25-1; D is undetermined. The CDR3: CASSIAKNTEAFF. In DNA form, the CDR3 reads TGTGCCAGCAGTATCGCCAAGAACACTGAAGCTTTCTTT. The entire variable domain, with the rest obtained from reference TRBV25-1 and TRBJ1-1, is as follows: EADIYQTPRYLVIGTGKKITLECSQTMGHDKMYWYQQDPGMELHLIHYSYGVNSTEKGDLSSESTVSRIRTEHFPLTLESARPSHTSQYLCASSIAKNTEAFFGQGTRLTVV.